This is a list of T cell receptor beta chains from one sample in a study of blood T cells in healthy people across ages. TCRdb fed the 5' RACE reads into MiXCR, producing one record per CDR3 protein. The table lists approximately 900,000 distinct CDR3 sequences, 29% of them singletons, with about 10% in the top ten. These records were also assigned to another study, of T cells of mothers and their children.

The sequenced sample was blood. The receptors come from a woman aged 40 to 55 in good health. The CDR3 runs from the conserved cysteine through the conserved F or W. The D gene is left open where the match is weak. Size is stated for part of the rows, as once, few or many counts, or as a class when the clone is expanded.

d_call: TRBD1; j_call: TRBJ2-7; v_call: TRBV5-1; clone_size: -; cdr3_aa: CASSPMTGAAYEQYF; cdr3_nt: TGCGCCAGCAGCCCCATGACAGGGGCCGCCTACGAGCAGTACTTC
d_call: TRBD1; j_call: TRBJ1-2; v_call: TRBV7-9; clone_size: -; cdr3_aa: CAGSLEGRGHNYGYTF; cdr3_nt: TGTGCCGGCAGCTTAGAAGGCAGGGGGCACAACTATGGCTACACCTTC
d_call: TRBD2; j_call: TRBJ2-3; v_call: TRBV6-5; clone_size: many; cdr3_aa: CASSYYGGGLGTDTQYF; cdr3_nt: TGTGCCAGCAGTTATTATGGCGGGGGGCTAGGCACAGATACGCAGTATTTT
d_call: -; j_call: TRBJ2-6; v_call: TRBV3-1; clone_size: -; cdr3_aa: CASSQHRASGANVLTF; cdr3_nt: TGTGCCAGCAGCCAGCACAGGGCGTCAGGGGCCAACGTCCTGACTTTC
d_call: TRBD2; j_call: TRBJ2-3; v_call: TRBV27; clone_size: -; cdr3_aa: CASSLSRLATDTQYF; cdr3_nt: TGTGCCAGCAGTTTATCGAGACTAGCGACCGATACGCAGTATTTT
d_call: TRBD1; j_call: TRBJ2-7; v_call: TRBV20-1; clone_size: few; cdr3_aa: CSASGQGAFNEQYF; cdr3_nt: TGCAGTGCTTCTGGACAGGGGGCTTTCAACGAGCAGTACTTC
d_call: -; j_call: TRBJ2-5; v_call: TRBV7-2; clone_size: few; cdr3_aa: CASSWKGAGETQYF; cdr3_nt: TGTGCCAGCAGCTGGAAGGGAGCAGGGGAGACCCAGTACTTC
d_call: TRBD2; j_call: TRBJ2-1; v_call: TRBV2; clone_size: many; cdr3_aa: CASPGLAGNEQFF; cdr3_nt: TGTGCCAGCCCGGGACTAGCTGGCAATGAGCAGTTCTTC
d_call: -; j_call: TRBJ2-5; v_call: TRBV18; clone_size: many; cdr3_aa: CASSSGFGETQYF; cdr3_nt: TGTGCCAGCTCGTCAGGGTTTGGAGAGACCCAGTACTTC
d_call: -; j_call: TRBJ1-1; v_call: TRBV28; clone_size: -; cdr3_aa: CASRQGKWPRPNTEAFF; cdr3_nt: TGTGCCAGCAGGCAGGGGAAGTGGCCCAGACCGAACACTGAAGCTTTCTTT
d_call: -; j_call: TRBJ2-5; v_call: TRBV18; clone_size: many; cdr3_aa: CASSPGSTGVETQYF; cdr3_nt: TGTGCCAGCTCACCCGGATCCACCGGGGTAGAGACCCAGTACTTC
d_call: -; j_call: TRBJ1-1; v_call: TRBV2; clone_size: -; cdr3_aa: CASVWQGYTEAFF; cdr3_nt: TGTGCCAGCGTGTGGCAGGGGTACACTGAAGCTTTCTTT
d_call: TRBD1; j_call: TRBJ1-2; v_call: TRBV29-1; clone_size: -; cdr3_aa: CSVDRVGQGARYGYTF; cdr3_nt: TGCAGCGTTGACCGAGTGGGGCAGGGGGCGCGCTATGGCTACACCTTC
d_call: -; j_call: TRBJ2-2; v_call: TRBV20-1; clone_size: -; cdr3_aa: CSARRVAAPNTGELFF; cdr3_nt: TGCAGTGCTAGGCGTGTTGCAGCGCCGAACACCGGGGAGCTGTTTTTT
d_call: -; j_call: TRBJ1-2; v_call: TRBV20-1; clone_size: -; cdr3_aa: CSASLAGPRGYTF; cdr3_nt: TGCAGTGCTAGCCTAGCAGGGCCCCGTGGCTACACCTTC
d_call: -; j_call: TRBJ1-5; v_call: TRBV24-1; clone_size: -; cdr3_aa: CATSDLNSNQPQHF; cdr3_nt: TGTGCCACCAGTGATTTGAATAGCAATCAGCCCCAGCATTTT
d_call: TRBD1; j_call: TRBJ1-1; v_call: TRBV7-3; clone_size: few; cdr3_aa: CASSSDRGPGGTEAFF; cdr3_nt: TGTGCCAGCAGCTCCGACAGGGGGCCTGGGGGCACTGAAGCTTTCTTT
d_call: -; j_call: TRBJ2-3; v_call: TRBV3-1; clone_size: many; cdr3_aa: CASGLGSPTDTQYF; cdr3_nt: TGTGCCAGCGGGCTGGGTAGCCCCACAGATACGCAGTATTTT
d_call: TRBD2; j_call: TRBJ2-2; v_call: TRBV20-1; clone_size: few; cdr3_aa: CSAPLLAGGTGELFF; cdr3_nt: TGCAGTGCTCCCTTACTAGCGGGAGGCACCGGGGAGCTGTTTTTT
d_call: TRBD2; j_call: TRBJ2-5; v_call: TRBV7-2; clone_size: few; cdr3_aa: CASSLAGAGGQETQYF; cdr3_nt: TGTGCCAGCAGCTTAGCGGGAGCGGGGGGGCAAGAGACCCAGTACTTC
d_call: -; j_call: TRBJ2-7; v_call: TRBV6-4; clone_size: -; cdr3_aa: CASREEISYEQYF; cdr3_nt: TGTGCCAGCAGAGAAGAGATCTCCTACGAGCAGTACTTC
d_call: TRBD2; j_call: TRBJ2-4; v_call: TRBV20-1; clone_size: -; cdr3_aa: CSARDSSGGNIQYF; cdr3_nt: TGCAGTGCTAGAGATAGTAGCGGGGGAAACATTCAGTACTTC
d_call: -; j_call: TRBJ2-3; v_call: TRBV9; clone_size: -; cdr3_aa: CASSVGLGGPNPDTQYF; cdr3_nt: TGTGCCAGCAGCGTAGGTCTAGGGGGACCTAACCCAGATACGCAGTATTTT
d_call: -; j_call: TRBJ1-1; v_call: TRBV30; clone_size: -; cdr3_aa: CAWSVVTSDTEAFF; cdr3_nt: TGTGCCTGGAGTGTTGTCACGAGTGACACTGAAGCTTTCTTT
d_call: -; j_call: TRBJ2-1; v_call: TRBV7-2; clone_size: -; cdr3_aa: CASSLQGWGNEQFF; cdr3_nt: TGTGCCAGCAGCTTACAGGGTTGGGGGAATGAGCAGTTCTTC
d_call: -; j_call: TRBJ1-2; v_call: TRBV28; clone_size: few; cdr3_aa: CASTMGTPAVGYTF; cdr3_nt: TGTGCCAGCACCATGGGGACACCTGCTGTTGGCTACACCTTC
d_call: -; j_call: TRBJ1-4; v_call: TRBV4-2; clone_size: -; cdr3_aa: CASSLGGGKLFF; cdr3_nt: TGTGCCAGCAGCTTAGGAGGTGGAAAACTGTTTTTT
d_call: -; j_call: TRBJ1-3; v_call: TRBV7-6; clone_size: few; cdr3_aa: CASSPQGSFLGNTIYF; cdr3_nt: TGTGCCAGCAGCCCACAGGGTTCCTTCTTGGGAAACACCATATATTTT
d_call: TRBD1; j_call: TRBJ2-1; v_call: TRBV29-1; clone_size: many; cdr3_aa: CSVGGQGNPYNEQFF; cdr3_nt: TGCAGCGTTGGGGGACAGGGGAACCCCTACAATGAGCAGTTCTTC
d_call: -; j_call: TRBJ1-5; v_call: TRBV3-1; clone_size: -; cdr3_aa: CASSQDESGGGPNQPQHF; cdr3_nt: TGTGCCAGCAGCCAAGATGAATCAGGCGGGGGGCCTAATCAGCCCCAGCATTTT
d_call: TRBD2; j_call: TRBJ2-5; v_call: TRBV12-3/TRBV12-4; clone_size: -; cdr3_aa: CASSMTSGAETQYF; cdr3_nt: TGTGCCAGCAGTATGACTAGCGGGGCGGAGACCCAGTACTTC
d_call: -; j_call: TRBJ2-1; v_call: TRBV6-5; clone_size: many; cdr3_aa: CASSYVGDEQFF; cdr3_nt: TGTGCCAGCAGTTACGTGGGGGATGAGCAGTTCTTC
d_call: TRBD2; j_call: TRBJ2-1; v_call: TRBV4-1; clone_size: many; cdr3_aa: CASSQDPGGNEQFF; cdr3_nt: TGCGCCAGCAGCCAAGATCCGGGGGGAAATGAGCAGTTCTTC
d_call: -; j_call: TRBJ2-5; v_call: TRBV3-1; clone_size: few; cdr3_aa: CASSQDRSQTETQYF; cdr3_nt: TGTGCCAGCAGCCAAGACAGGTCTCAGACGGAGACCCAGTACTTC
d_call: -; j_call: TRBJ1-2; v_call: TRBV4-3; clone_size: few; cdr3_aa: CASSQDPSGSYGYTF; cdr3_nt: TGCGCCAGCAGCCAAGACCCGTCTGGTTCATATGGCTACACCTTC
d_call: TRBD2; j_call: TRBJ2-4; v_call: TRBV11-2; clone_size: many; cdr3_aa: CASSVGGVEVDIQYF; cdr3_nt: TGTGCCAGCTCGGTGGGGGGGGTTGAGGTGGACATTCAGTACTTC
d_call: -; j_call: TRBJ2-3; v_call: TRBV3-1; clone_size: -; cdr3_aa: CASSQAGPGADTQYF; cdr3_nt: TGTGCCAGCAGCCAAGCCGGCCCAGGGGCAGATACGCAGTATTTT
d_call: -; j_call: TRBJ2-1; v_call: TRBV4-3; clone_size: -; cdr3_aa: CASSQNGFSEQFF; cdr3_nt: TGCGCCAGCAGCCAAAACGGATTCAGTGAGCAGTTCTTC
d_call: TRBD2; j_call: TRBJ2-1; v_call: TRBV5-7; clone_size: -; cdr3_aa: CASSWERTSGGAGDEQFF; cdr3_nt: TGTGCCAGCAGCTGGGAGAGGACTAGCGGGGGGGCCGGGGATGAGCAGTTCTTC
d_call: -; j_call: TRBJ2-3; v_call: TRBV7-3; clone_size: few; cdr3_aa: CASSLDGAGDTQYF; cdr3_nt: TGTGCCAGCAGCTTGGACGGGGCGGGAGATACGCAGTATTTT
d_call: -; j_call: TRBJ1-2; v_call: TRBV20-1; clone_size: many; cdr3_aa: CSAGRGWEGYTF; cdr3_nt: TGCAGTGCAGGCAGGGGCTGGGAAGGCTACACCTTC
d_call: TRBD2; j_call: TRBJ2-3; v_call: TRBV9; clone_size: -; cdr3_aa: CASPSPKGGRGGYTDTQYF; cdr3_nt: TGTGCCAGCCCCTCTCCTAAAGGGGGGCGGGGGGGCTATACAGATACGCAGTATTTT
d_call: -; j_call: TRBJ1-6; v_call: TRBV9; clone_size: -; cdr3_aa: CASSGDILNSPLHF; cdr3_nt: TGTGCCAGCAGCGGCGATATCCTAAATTCACCCCTCCACTTT
d_call: -; j_call: TRBJ2-5; v_call: TRBV18; clone_size: many; cdr3_aa: CASSPQGGQETQYF; cdr3_nt: TGTGCCAGCTCACCACAGGGCGGACAAGAGACCCAGTACTTC
d_call: -; j_call: TRBJ1-1; v_call: TRBV5-1; clone_size: -; cdr3_aa: CASSLGHKEAEAFF; cdr3_nt: TGCGCCAGCAGCTTGGGACATAAAGAGGCCGAAGCTTTCTTT
d_call: -; j_call: TRBJ2-3; v_call: TRBV6-5; clone_size: -; cdr3_aa: CASGRRGSTDTQYF; cdr3_nt: TGTGCCAGCGGACGCCGGGGTTCCACAGATACGCAGTATTTT
d_call: TRBD1; j_call: TRBJ1-1; v_call: TRBV12-3/TRBV12-4; clone_size: -; cdr3_aa: CASSLYEGAAFF; cdr3_nt: TGTGCCAGCAGTTTATACGAGGGGGCGGCTTTCTTT
d_call: -; j_call: TRBJ2-3; v_call: TRBV7-6; clone_size: -; cdr3_aa: CASSSPVGTQYF; cdr3_nt: TGTGCCAGCAGCTCCCCTGTGGGTACGCAGTATTTT
d_call: -; j_call: TRBJ2-1; v_call: TRBV7-2; clone_size: few; cdr3_aa: CASSFQPGPTNEQFF; cdr3_nt: TGTGCCAGCAGCTTCCAACCGGGACCCACCAACGAGCAGTTCTTC
d_call: TRBD1; j_call: TRBJ1-2; v_call: TRBV20-1; clone_size: few; cdr3_aa: CSADRDRDSNYGYTF; cdr3_nt: TGCAGTGCAGATAGGGACAGAGATTCGAACTATGGCTACACCTTC